The entry that follows covers one T cell receptor (beta chain) sequence. The table came from immunoSEQ multiplex PCR; TCRdb's copy has only in-frame clones and leaves some out. The sample contains 90,000 to 130,000 clones, approximately 90% of which appear only once. Baseline was the first blood sampling point, followed by cycle 4 day 1 and cycle 7 day 1. The CDR3 is 14 residues long. J was trimmed by 5 bases and V by 4 bases; bases with no gene match: 2. Germline assignment: CDR1 LGHNA and CDR2 YNFKEQ. This sample is drawn from a study of OX40 agonist ivuxolimab in advanced cancers. The rearrangement uses TRBV4-2 and TRBJ1-3, with 10 bases matching TRBD1. The starting material was CD4+ or CD8+ T cells sorted from blood, obtained in a trial of the OX40 agonist ivuxolimab. The sequence was obtained from an adult with an advanced solid tumor such as melanoma, head and neck, liver or kidney cancer. The chain's CDR3 is CASSPGQGRNTIYF. Here the CDR3 DNA reads TGTGCCAGCAGCCCGGGACAGGGGAGAAACACCATATATTTT.